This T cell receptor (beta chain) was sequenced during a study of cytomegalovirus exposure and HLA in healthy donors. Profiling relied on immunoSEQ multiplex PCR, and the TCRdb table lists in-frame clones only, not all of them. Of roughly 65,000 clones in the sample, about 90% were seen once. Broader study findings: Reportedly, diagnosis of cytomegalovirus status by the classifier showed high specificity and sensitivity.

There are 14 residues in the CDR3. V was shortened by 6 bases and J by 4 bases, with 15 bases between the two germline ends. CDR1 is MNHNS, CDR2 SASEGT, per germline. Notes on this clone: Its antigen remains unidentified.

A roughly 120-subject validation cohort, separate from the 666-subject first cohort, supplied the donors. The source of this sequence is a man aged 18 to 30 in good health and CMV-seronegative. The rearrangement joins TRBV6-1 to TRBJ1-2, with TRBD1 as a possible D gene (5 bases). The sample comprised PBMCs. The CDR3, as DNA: TGTGCCAGCAGATCGTCGGACAACTCCTATGGCTACACCTTC. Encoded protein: CASRSSDNSYGYTF.